The 24 T cell receptor beta chains reported below all come from one sample, sequenced in a study of blood T cell repertoires in COVID-19. Only in-frame clones appear in the TCRdb table, and some are missing; sequencing was by immunoSEQ multiplex PCR. The sample lists around 65,000 clones; approximately 80% were seen once. The sequenced sample consisted of peripheral blood. Every receptor here comes from a man between 65 and 85 years old with acute or convalescent COVID-19.

The chain has TRBV12-5 and TRBJ2-5, with D possibly being TRBD1 (6 bases). CDR3 length equals 15 residues. The germline V gene has CDR1 LGHNT and CDR2 FRNRAP. Deletions cut 1 base from V and 3 bases from J, with 12 bases between. CDR3 sequence reads: CASGLGGTPEETQYF. CDR3 coding DNA: TGTGCTAGTGGTTTGGGAGGGACACCAGAAGAGACCCAGTACTTC.

The J gene is TRBJ1-2, the V gene TRBV28; maybe TRBD1 (5 bases). Germline-derived CDR1 and CDR2 are MDHEN and SYDVKM. This CDR3 has 16 amino acids. V lost 5 bases and J 4 bases, leaving 20 bases between the germline ends. In nucleotides, the CDR3 is TGTGCCAGCAGTCCCCCCTTAGACAGACCCTCCTATGGCTACACCTTC. Amino acid sequence: CASSPPLDRPSYGYTF.

This clone has a handful of counts. The V and J genes are TRBV9 and TRBJ2-2; possibly TRBD2 for D (6 bases). V lost 3 bases and J 5 bases, leaving 11 bases between the germline ends. CDR1 SGDLS and CDR2 YYNGEE come from the germline V gene. The CDR3 sequence is 14 residues long. CDR3: CASSGGLGTGELFF. The CDR3 DNA reads as TGTGCCAGCAGCGGGGGACTGGGGACCGGGGAGCTGTTTTTT.

This chain joins TRBV6-5 and TRBJ2-3; D is perhaps TRBD2 (5 bases). This CDR3 has 15 residues. V was trimmed by 2 bases and J by 2 bases, leaving 11 bases between them. Germline V CDR1 and CDR2: MNHEY, SVGAGI. The CDR3 nucleotides read TGTGCCAGCAGTTACGGACCTCGGGACACAGATACGCAGTATTTT. Its protein product is CASSYGPRDTDTQYF.

The chain recombines TRBV15 with TRBJ2-3, with 11 bases identical to TRBD1. Germline V lookup: CDR1 LNHNV, CDR2 YYDKDF (reference sequence). J lost 5 bases, V lost 4 bases, and 8 bases had no gene match. The CDR3 has 16 amino acids. The DNA of the CDR3 is TGTGCCACCAGCAAACTCCGGACAGGGGGCGAAGATACGCAGTATTTT. Translating gives CATSKLRTGGEDTQYF. The whole variable domain, remainder taken from reference TRBV15 and TRBJ2-3, is DAMVIQNPRYQVTQFGKPVTLSCSQTLNHNVMYWYQQKSSQAPKLLFHYYDKDFNNEADTPDNFQSRRPNTSFCFLDIRSPGLGDTAMYLCATSKLRTGGEDTQYFGPGTRLTVL.

The rearrangement joins TRBV5-6 to TRBJ2-5; possible D gene TRBD2, 5 bases. CDR1 SGHDT and CDR2 YYEEEE come from the germline V gene. The germline V and J ends were trimmed by 5 bases and 3 bases, with 23 bases remaining between them. The CDR3 consists of 17 residues. The CDR3 coding sequence is TGTGCCAGCAGTTTTGGCCAATATTTCGAGGAGGAAGAGACCCAGTACTTC. Its translation is CASSFGQYFEEEETQYF. Together with reference TRBV5-6 and TRBJ2-5, the CDR3 gives the full variable domain: DAGVTQSPTHLIKTRGQQVTLRCSPKSGHDTVSWYQQALGQGPQFIFQYYEEEERQRGNFPDRFSGHQFPNYSSELNVNALLLGDSALYLCASSFGQYFEEEETQYFGPGTRLLVL.

For the CDR3, the DNA is TGTGCCAGCAGCCGTACTAGCACAGATACGCAGTATTTT. Protein sequence: CASSRTSTDTQYF. The chain carries TRBV5-4 and TRBJ2-3, with no clear D. The CDR3 runs 13 residues. Trimming removed 4 bases from V and 0 bases from J, with 6 bases in between. From germline, CDR1 is SGHNT and CDR2 YYREEE (reference sequence).

The chain couples TRBV7-2 to TRBJ1-1; D is uncertain. Germline CDR1 reads SGHTA; CDR2 reads FQGNSA. There are 13 residues in the CDR3. V lost 6 bases and J 2 bases, leaving 10 bases between the germline ends. The CDR3 DNA sequence: TGTGCCAGCAGTGTTAATATCAACACTGAAGCTTTCTTT. It yields the protein CASSVNINTEAFF.

This clone was recorded a few times. The CDR3 nucleotides read TGTGCCAGCTCACCACCGGGACTAGCGGACACCGGGGAGCTGTTTTTT. Encoded protein: CASSPPGLADTGELFF. The chain recombines TRBV18 with TRBJ2-2; 11 nucleotides agree with TRBD2. V trimming: 0 bases; J trimming: 3 bases; junction bases outside the gene matches: 0. Germline V gives CDR1 KGHSH, CDR2 LQKENI. The CDR3 covers 16 residues.

This clone was counted only a few times. V gene TRBV19 combines with J gene TRBJ1-2, with 7 nucleotides matching TRBD1. The germline CDR1 and CDR2 sequences are LNHDA and SQIVND (reference sequence). This CDR3 has 14 residues. After removal of 8 bases from V and 2 bases from J, the junction contained 8 bases not matched to a gene. The CDR3 DNA reads TGTGCCAGTTACGGGACAGTGAAAAACTATGGCTACACCTTC. It yields the protein CASYGTVKNYGYTF.

J is TRBJ2-2 and V is TRBV19, with 13 bases that match TRBD2. CDR3 size: 16 residues. Germline V gene data show CDR1 as LNHDA and CDR2 as SQIVND (reference sequence). The V and J ends lost 4 bases and 4 bases, in that order; junction bases with no gene match: 3. CDR3 nucleotide sequence: TGTGCCAGTAGTACCCGGACTAGCGGGGGCACCGGGGAGCTGTTTTTT. Residues: CASSTRTSGGTGELFF.

This chain joins TRBV11-2 and TRBJ2-7; 9 bases agree with TRBD1. The CDR3 consists of 15 residues. V lost 5 bases to trimming and J lost 6 bases; unmatched junction nucleotides: 11. Germline V gene sequence: CDR1 SGHAT, CDR2 FQNNGV. Here the CDR3 DNA reads TGTGCCAGCAGCGCCCAGACAGGGGGTAATGGCGAGCAGTACTTC. This translates into CASSAQTGGNGEQYF.

The V gene is TRBV29-1, the J gene TRBJ1-1; 9 bases align to TRBD1. The V segment lost 6 bases and the J segment 8 bases; nucleotides outside the gene matches: 13. The CDR3 sequence is 14 residues long. Germline V gene data show CDR1 as SQVTM and CDR2 as ANQGSEA. CDR3 residues: CSVSARTGASEAFF. The CDR3 coding sequence is TGCAGCGTCTCCGCCCGGACAGGGGCTAGCGAAGCTTTCTTT.

The chain couples TRBV6-5 to TRBJ1-5, with no clear D. Trimming removed 2 bases at V and 4 bases at J, with 6 bases between. The germline CDR1 and CDR2 sequences are MNHEY and SVGAGI. The CDR3 extends over 13 amino acids. As DNA, the CDR3 is TGTGCCAGCAGTTACCGCCGGAATCAGCCCCAGCATTTT. This codes for CASSYRRNQPQHF.

The J gene is TRBJ2-3, the V gene TRBV2; the D is unclear. Germline assignment: CDR1 SNHLY and CDR2 FYNNEI. Trimming pared 10 bases from V and 6 bases from J, leaving 14 bases between. CDR3 size: 12 residues. CDR3 in amino acids: CATKRTRDTQYF. For the CDR3, the DNA is TGTGCCACCAAACGCACGAGGGATACGCAGTATTTT.

Only one count was recorded for this clone. The rearrangement links TRBV7-2 to TRBJ2-1, with unresolved D. The CDR3 covers 15 residues. V was pared by 3 bases and J by 0 bases, with 9 bases between. The germline CDR1 and CDR2 sequences are SGHTA and FQGNSA. CDR3 nucleotides: TGTGCCAGCAGCTTGGCCTTTGGCTCCTACAATGAGCAGTTCTTC. Its protein is CASSLAFGSYNEQFF. The whole variable domain, remainder taken from reference TRBV7-2 and TRBJ2-1, is GAGVSQSPSNKVTEKGKDVELRCDPISGHTALYWYRQSLGQGLEFLIYFQGNSAPDKSGLPSDRFSAERTGGSVSTLTIQRTQQEDSAVYLCASSLAFGSYNEQFFGPGTRLTVL.

The chain carries TRBV3-1 (or the pseudogene TRBV3-2) and TRBJ2-1; a possible D gene is TRBD2 (6 bases). The CDR3 extends over 13 amino acids. V shed 4 bases and J shed 7 bases, with 11 bases lying between them. Germline V lookup: CDR1 LGHDT, CDR2 YNNKEL (reference sequence). CDR3 in DNA: TGTGCCAGCAGCCGGGCAGGGAGGAATGAGCAGTTCTTC. This encodes CASSRAGRNEQFF.

CDR3 DNA sequence: TGTGCCAGCCTCCGAGGCGGGGCGGGCGCAACTAATGAAAAACTGTTTTTT. This translates into CASLRGGAGATNEKLFF. The chain joins TRBV25-1 to TRBJ1-4; maybe TRBD1 (5 bases). The CDR3 has 17 residues. The V gene lost 8 bases and the J gene lost 0 bases, with 19 bases spanning the gap. In germline, CDR1 is MGHDK, CDR2 SYGVNS.

V and J are TRBV20-1 and TRBJ2-1, with D tentatively TRBD2 (6 bases). This CDR3 is 18 amino acids long. Trimming took off 3 bases at V and 3 bases at J, with 24 bases between the two ends. Germline V lookup: CDR1 DFQATT, CDR2 SNEGSKA (reference sequence). The DNA for the CDR3 is TGCAGTGCTAGTCTAAGAGGGGTCGGGGGAACTCACTACAATGAGCAGTTCTTC. It codes for CSASLRGVGGTHYNEQFF.

The chain uses TRBV5-1 and TRBJ1-3; 7 bases fit TRBD1. The CDR3 is 19 amino acids. Trimming took 0 bases from V and 0 from J; bases not matched to a gene: 12. CDR1 SGHRS and CDR2 YFSETQ come from the germline V gene. CDR3 DNA sequence: TGCGCCAGCAGCTTGGGACCGGGACAGCAAACCTTCTCTGGAAACACCATATATTTT. This encodes CASSLGPGQQTFSGNTIYF.

The CDR3: CASSFPGTGAQLSSYNEQFF. Written as DNA, the CDR3 is TGTGCCAGCAGCTTCCCCGGGACAGGGGCCCAATTGAGCTCCTACAATGAGCAGTTCTTC. The V gene is TRBV5-4, the J gene TRBJ2-1; 10 positions match TRBD1. The CDR3 covers 20 residues. With V trimmed by 2 bases and J by 0 bases, 14 bases remained unmatched. Germline-derived CDR1 and CDR2 are SGHNT and YYREEE (reference sequence). Filled out from reference TRBV5-4 and TRBJ2-1, the complete variable domain reads ETGVTQSPTHLIKTRGQQVTLRCSSQSGHNTVSWYQQALGQGPQFIFQYYREEENGRGNFPPRFSGLQFPNYSSELNVNALELDDSALYLCASSFPGTGAQLSSYNEQFFGPGTRLTVL.

V is TRBV5-1 and J is TRBJ2-3; D unresolved. The CDR3 sequence is 14 residues long. Trimming cost V 4 bases and J 5 bases, with 14 bases left between them. Germline-derived CDR1 and CDR2 are SGHRS and YFSETQ. CDR3 residues: CASSPPLGGDTQYF. The CDR3 DNA reads TGCGCCAGCAGCCCGCCCCTAGGTGGAGATACGCAGTATTTT.

The gene calls are TRBV7-3 and TRBJ2-1; D might be TRBD1 (5 bases). The CDR3 has 13 residues. Germline CDR1 is SGHTA and CDR2 is FQGTGA. V lost 5 bases, J lost 5 bases, and 10 bases lay in between. CDR3 sequence: CASSIDRHNEQFF. The CDR3 DNA sequence: TGTGCCAGCAGCATCGACAGACACAATGAGCAGTTCTTC.

The chain combines TRBV6-5 with TRBJ2-2; 10 bases are shared with TRBD1. The V and J ends lost 7 bases and 4 bases, in that order; junction bases with no gene match: 6. The CDR3 has 15 amino acids. Germline CDR1 and CDR2: MNHEY and SVGAGI. The CDR3 coding sequence is TGTGCCAGCACCCGGGACAGGGGAGGCACCGGGGAGCTGTTTTTT. It encodes CASTRDRGGTGELFF.